This entry lists 11 T cell receptor beta chains sequenced from one sample in a study of T cell responses to AZD1222 COVID-19 vaccine. Using immunoSEQ multiplex PCR, the repertoire was profiled, and TCRdb retains in-frame clones only, with some absent. The sample holds fewer than 120,000 clones, about nine tenths seen once. Sequences were derived from peripheral blood, sampled on day 0 of AZD1222 vaccination. The source of these receptors is an adult in good health.

J is TRBJ1-5 and V is TRBV11-2; no definite D call. The germline CDR1 and CDR2 sequences are SGHAT and FQNNGV. V lost 5 bases and J 7 bases, leaving 9 bases between the germline ends. The CDR3 extends over 12 amino acids. This CDR3 reads CASSATGQPQHF. The DNA of the CDR3 is TGTGCCAGCAGCGCAACGGGACAGCCCCAGCATTTT.

The rearrangement uses TRBV12-3 or TRBV12-4 and TRBJ2-7; D ambiguous. V lost 3 bases and J 2 bases, leaving 5 bases between the germline ends. The CDR3 is made up of 12 amino acids. The CDR3 nucleotides are TGTGCCAGCAGTTTGTTGCCCTACGAGCAGTACTTC. Protein product: CASSLLPYEQYF.

The rearrangement links TRBV19 to TRBJ2-3, with TRBD2 identical over 10 bases. V dropped 11 bases and J dropped 2; count of bases not matched to a gene: 13. The germline gives CDR1 LNHDA, CDR2 SQIVND (reference sequence). The CDR3 sequence is 16 residues long. CDR3 loop: CAASASGSGDTDTQYF. The CDR3 bases are TGTGCCGCCTCAGCTAGCGGGAGTGGGGACACAGATACGCAGTATTTT.

This chain connects TRBV4-1 to TRBJ1-1; possible D gene TRBD1, 5 bases. The CDR3 covers 13 residues. Germline-derived CDR1 and CDR2 are MGHRA and YSYEKL. Between the trimmed V and J ends, which lost 0 bases and 11 bases, there was a span of 13 bases. CDR3 in DNA: TGCGCCAGCAGCCAAGATGGGGGGAGAATGGCTTTCTTT. Protein product: CASSQDGGRMAFF.

This clone was counted only a few times. The V gene is TRBV5-1, the J gene TRBJ2-6; 7 bases agree with TRBD1. The germline V gene has CDR1 SGHRS and CDR2 YFSETQ. CDR3 length: 20 residues. The V and J ends lost 3 bases and 1 base, in that order; junction bases with no gene match: 16. DNA for the CDR3: TGCGCCAGCAGCTCCGGCCGCCTGACAGGGATGACGTCTGGGGCCAACGTCCTGACTTTC. Protein: CASSSGRLTGMTSGANVLTF.

V and J are TRBV20-1 and TRBJ1-1; 7 nucleotides match TRBD1. Germline CDR1 DFQATT, CDR2 SNEGSKA (reference sequence). The CDR3 loop spans 11 amino acids. Trimming at V came to 6 bases and at J to 6 bases, leaving 4 bases not matched to a gene. CDR3 loop: CSAVQGSEAFF. For the CDR3, the DNA is TGCAGTGCGGTACAGGGGTCTGAAGCTTTCTTT.

This clone has just a few counts. The rearrangement links TRBV2 to TRBJ1-5; D not resolved. The CDR3 has 14 residues. Germline CDR1 is SNHLY and CDR2 is FYNNEI. V was clipped by 6 bases and J by 6 bases, with 15 bases between them. The CDR3 here is CASRENTGIQPQHF. CDR3 coding DNA: TGTGCCAGCAGGGAAAACACCGGGATTCAGCCCCAGCATTTT. The complete variable domain, with remaining parts taken from reference TRBV2 and TRBJ1-5, reads EPEVTQTPSHQVTQMGQEVILRCVPISNHLYFYWYRQILGQKVEFLVSFYNNEISEKSEIFDDQFSVERPDGSNFTLKIRSTKLEDSAMYFCASRENTGIQPQHFGDGTRLSIL.

This rearrangement joins TRBV5-4 to TRBJ1-1; no clear D. The V gene's germline CDR1 is SGHNT and CDR2 YYREEE (reference sequence). The CDR3 contains 13 residues. Trimming left V 5 bases short and J 12 bases short, with 20 bases between. The CDR3 DNA reads as TGTGCCAGCAGTCATGAAGGTGGCGATCGTCCTTTCTTT. This gives the protein CASSHEGGDRPFF. The variable domain in full, completed from reference TRBV5-4 and TRBJ1-1, reads ETGVTQSPTHLIKTRGQQVTLRCSSQSGHNTVSWYQQALGQGPQFIFQYYREEENGRGNFPPRFSGLQFPNYSSELNVNALELDDSALYLCASSHEGGDRPFFGQGTRLTVV.

This clone was seen only once. The rearrangement links TRBV3-1 (or the pseudogene TRBV3-2) to TRBJ2-1; 8 bases fit TRBD2. The germline V gene encodes CDR1 LGHDT and CDR2 YNNKEL (reference sequence). The CDR3 has 16 amino acids. The ends lost 1 base at V and 6 bases at J; junction bases unmatched: 8. Here the CDR3 reads CASSQGPGGPSNEQFF. In DNA, the CDR3 is TGTGCCAGCAGCCAAGGTCCGGGAGGGCCGTCCAATGAGCAGTTCTTC.

V and J are TRBV4-2 and TRBJ2-3, with D maybe TRBD2 (5 bases). The CDR3 runs 12 residues. Germline lookup yields CDR1 LGHNA and CDR2 YNFKEQ. V lost 4 bases and J 3 bases, leaving 5 bases between the germline ends. CDR3 bases: TGTGCCAGCAGCCCGGGAACAGATACGCAGTATTTT. This encodes CASSPGTDTQYF.

The chain carries TRBV7-8 and TRBJ1-1, with D perhaps TRBD1 (6 bases). The germline V and J ends were trimmed by 5 bases and 5 bases, with 15 bases remaining between them. Germline V gives CDR1 SGHVS, CDR2 FQNEAQ. The CDR3 spans 14 residues. The CDR3 here is CASSISTGQTEAFF. The CDR3 DNA is TGTGCCAGCAGCATATCCACAGGGCAGACTGAAGCTTTCTTT.